What follows are 14 T cell receptor beta chains derived from one specimen sequenced in a study of shared clonotypes between healthy human individuals. The data were produced by immunoSEQ multiplex PCR, yet TCRdb's version contains in-frame clones alone and is incomplete. The table has fewer than 1.4 million clones, about 80% seen once. Source material: memory CD4+ T cells from PBMCs. Subset meaning: CD45RA-negative fraction. The receptors here all came from a man aged 18 to 35 in good health. Some clones in this sample may be carry-over from other donors' samples.

The rearrangement joins TRBV7-9 to TRBJ2-2, with a possible D match to TRBD1 (6 bases). The CDR3 has 17 amino acids. Germline V gene data show CDR1 as SEHNR and CDR2 as FQNEAQ (reference sequence). Between the trimmed V and J ends, which lost 5 bases and 1 base, there was a span of 17 bases. The CDR3 loop reads CASSRRGNSKNTGELFF. The CDR3 DNA reads TGTGCCAGCAGCCGAAGGGGGAATTCTAAGAACACCGGGGAGCTGTTTTTT.

The chain is built from TRBV2 and TRBJ2-1; maybe TRBD1 (7 bases). The CDR3 runs 15 residues. V was pared by 2 bases and J by 4 bases, with 12 bases between. The germline V gene encodes CDR1 SNHLY and CDR2 FYNNEI. The CDR3 region is CASSERQGGYNEQFF. For the CDR3, the DNA is TGTGCCAGCAGTGAAAGGCAGGGGGGATACAATGAGCAGTTCTTC.

The chain links TRBV18 to TRBJ2-7; 8 bases line up with TRBD1. The CDR3 has 14 amino acids. V shed 3 bases, J shed 6 bases, and the junction held 7 bases outside the gene matches. The V gene's germline CDR1 is KGHSH and CDR2 LQKENI. The CDR3 DNA is TGTGCCAGCTCACCTTCACGGACAGGGTTCGAGCAGTACTTC. Its protein product is CASSPSRTGFEQYF.

This sequence joins TRBV28 and TRBJ2-7, with D tentatively TRBD2 (5 bases). The ends were cut back, 2 bases at V and 7 bases at J, with 15 bases in the middle. Germline V gene sequence: CDR1 MDHEN, CDR2 SYDVKM. The CDR3 runs 14 residues. In DNA form, the CDR3 reads TGTGCCAGCAGTTTAGCGCAGGCCCCGGGGGAGCAGTACTTC. Its protein is CASSLAQAPGEQYF.

Regarding this clone: The junction and the germline gene differ at one end; a read error may be behind it. The chain couples TRBV6-1 to TRBJ2-7; the D call may be TRBD1 or TRBD2 (5 bases each). Germline CDR1 is MNHNS and CDR2 is SASEGT. The CDR3 sequence is 12 residues long. Here the CDR3 DNA reads TGTGCCAGCAGTGAACGGGCCTCCCCCGGGACCTTC. Translation: CASSERASPGTF.

The chain combines TRBV5-4 with TRBJ1-1; possibly TRBD1 for D (6 bases). Deletions cut 6 bases from V and 4 bases from J, with 16 bases between. This CDR3 is 14 amino acids long. The germline gives CDR1 SGHNT, CDR2 YYREEE (reference sequence). CDR3 loop: CASTMPGALTEAFF. The CDR3, as DNA: TGTGCCAGCACCATGCCGGGGGCCCTCACTGAAGCTTTCTTT.

This chain joins TRBV5-4 and TRBJ2-1, with 7 bases matching TRBD2. Trimming at V came to 0 bases and at J to 1 base, leaving 4 bases not matched to a gene. The germline V gene encodes CDR1 SGHNT and CDR2 YYREEE (reference sequence). The CDR3 spans 16 residues. CDR3 DNA sequence: TGTGCCAGCAGCTTGGCCCGGGGAGGGTCCTACAATGAGCAGTTCTTC. Amino acids: CASSLARGGSYNEQFF.

This rearrangement joins TRBV6-1 to TRBJ2-7, with TRBD1 matching over 10 bases. V was pared by 6 bases and J by 5 bases, with 10 bases of the junction left unmatched. CDR3 length: 15 residues. CDR1 MNHNS and CDR2 SASEGT come from the germline V gene. CDR3 in amino acids: CASRREGQGSDEQYF. For the CDR3, the DNA is TGTGCCAGCAGGAGGGAGGGACAGGGGAGTGACGAGCAGTACTTC.

J is TRBJ1-2 and V is TRBV28; 9 positions agree with TRBD1. The CDR3 covers 13 residues. CDR1 and CDR2 from the germline V gene are MDHEN and SYDVKM. Trimming at V came to 5 bases and at J to 4 bases, leaving 2 bases not matched to a gene. CDR3 region: CASSGQGLYGYTF. CDR3 coding DNA: TGTGCCAGCAGTGGACAGGGGCTCTATGGCTACACCTTC.

This clone was seen just once. The chain recombines TRBV28 with TRBJ2-1; 8 nucleotides align to TRBD1. V dropped 3 bases and J dropped 9; count of bases not matched to a gene: 7. This CDR3 is built from 14 residues. Germline-derived CDR1 and CDR2 are MDHEN and SYDVKM. Here the CDR3 DNA reads TGTGCCAGCAGTTTGTTGACAGGGGAGGCTGAGCAGTTCTTC. Protein: CASSLLTGEAEQFF.

The rearrangement joins TRBV7-3 to TRBJ2-2; D might be TRBD2 (7 bases). The CDR3 runs to 15 residues. In germline, CDR1 is SGHTA, CDR2 FQGTGA. V lost 3 bases to trimming and J lost 6 bases, with 14 bases between them. Here the CDR3 reads CASSFVQGGAGELFF. The CDR3 DNA follows: TGTGCCAGCAGCTTCGTACAGGGAGGGGCCGGGGAGCTGTTTTTT.

This clone was seen more than once but under ten times. CDR3 sequence reads: CASSPLQQETQYF. CDR3 in DNA: TGTGCCAGCTCACCACTCCAGCAAGAGACCCAGTACTTC. This chain uses TRBV18 with TRBJ2-5; D uncertain. Germline assignment: CDR1 KGHSH and CDR2 LQKENI. This CDR3 comprises 13 residues. V was shortened by 1 base and J by 2 bases, with 5 bases between the two germline ends. The whole variable domain, filled in from reference TRBV18 and TRBJ2-5, reads NAGVMQNPRHLVRRRGQEARLRCSPMKGHSHVYWYRQLPEEGLKFMVYLQKENIIDESGMPKERFSAEFPKEGPSILRIQQVVRGDSAAYFCASSPLQQETQYFGPGTRLLVL.

DNA for the CDR3: TGTGCCAGCACCCCGGGCCGGGCAGGGGACTACGAGCAGTACTTC. Translated, it gives CASTPGRAGDYEQYF. This sequence joins TRBV6-1 and TRBJ2-7; the D gene is possibly TRBD1 (6 bases). Trimming removed 7 bases at V and 3 bases at J, with 19 bases between. This CDR3 is built from 15 residues. CDR1 and CDR2 (germline): MNHNS, SASEGT.

The chain has TRBV28 and TRBJ2-1, with D tentatively TRBD1 (6 bases). The germline gives CDR1 MDHEN, CDR2 SYDVKM. This CDR3 region has 17 residues. Trimming shortened V by 6 bases and J by 4 bases, and 22 bases separated the two germline ends. The CDR3 loop reads CASREPRGAGLYNEQFF. Here the CDR3 DNA reads TGTGCCAGCAGGGAACCCAGGGGCGCCGGACTTTACAATGAGCAGTTCTTC. Full variable domain (rest looked up from reference TRBV28 and TRBJ2-1): DVKVTQSSRYLVKRTGEKVFLECVQDMDHENMFWYRQDPGLGLRLIYFSYDVKMKEKGDIPEGYSVSREKKERFSLILESASTNQTSMYLCASREPRGAGLYNEQFFGPGTRLTVL.